The 19 T cell receptor beta chains listed next were all sequenced from one sample in a study of shared clonotypes between healthy human individuals (dated by TCRdb to the early 2020s). Libraries were constructed by the immunoSEQ multiplex PCR assay. This is the immuneACCESS table as TCRdb keeps it, with only in-frame sequences that have V and J called. A part of the clones is gone; compared with another copy, unresolved V genes explain less than half, and the rest is unexplained. Recorded for this sample are 2 million to 2.5 million clones; 93% of them occurred a single time. The ten largest account for around 1.7% of the sample. For the CD8 naive samples, CD45RO-negative cells were positively selected for CCR7, yielding a CD45RA+CCR7+ population from which TemRA cells were excluded. Sequencing was performed on naive CD8+ T cells from PBMCs. This specimen's cell subset or site label, interpreted: CD45RA+CCR7+. The receptors stem from a man in his late teens or twenties in good health. Some clones in this sample may be carry-over from other donors' samples.

The chain uses TRBV5-1 and TRBJ1-4; 10 bases are a match to TRBD1. CDR1 and CDR2 from the germline V gene are SGHRS and YFSETQ. V was pared by 4 bases and J by 4 bases, with 10 bases of the junction left unmatched. The CDR3 loop spans 17 amino acids. CDR3 DNA: TGCGCCAGCAGCAACCGGGACAGGGGATTGGGTAATGAAAAACTGTTTTTT. Translated, it gives CASSNRDRGLGNEKLFF.

The genes are TRBV7-9 and TRBJ2-2; 8 nucleotides line up with TRBD1. The CDR3 is made up of 15 amino acids. V lost 5 bases and J lost 5; bases outside the gene matches: 7. Germline V lookup: CDR1 SEHNR, CDR2 FQNEAQ (reference sequence). The CDR3 is CASSPGQGVTGELFF. CDR3 coding DNA: TGTGCCAGCAGCCCCGGACAGGGAGTGACCGGGGAGCTGTTTTTT.

The rearrangement joins TRBV2 to TRBJ1-2, with D unresolved. Germline V gene sequence: CDR1 SNHLY, CDR2 FYNNEI. There are 16 residues in the CDR3. V was shortened by 7 bases and J by 2 bases, with 20 bases between the two germline ends. CDR3 amino acids: CASTLPARGTNYGYTF. The CDR3 region has the DNA TGTGCCAGCACTCTTCCAGCCCGGGGTACCAACTATGGCTACACCTTC.

Regarding this clone: The same CDR3 arises from other DNA sequences in this sample as well. The chain is built from TRBV7-9 and TRBJ2-7; D is possibly TRBD2 (7 bases). Germline lookup yields CDR1 SEHNR and CDR2 FQNEAQ (reference sequence). V lost 5 bases and J 0 bases, leaving 11 bases between the germline ends. The CDR3 loop spans 14 amino acids. CDR3 sequence (DNA): TGTGCCAGCAGCCCGGGGGGCAACTCCTACGAGCAGTACTTC. The encoded protein is CASSPGGNSYEQYF.

The count of this clone is one. CDR3 residues: CASSVGSYEQYF. CDR3 in DNA: TGTGCCAGCTCTGTAGGCTCCTACGAGCAGTACTTC. The chain joins TRBV18 to TRBJ2-7, with D hard to call. Germline values: CDR1 KGHSH, CDR2 LQKENI. V lost 6 bases, J lost 0 bases, and 6 bases lay in between. There are 12 residues in the CDR3.

V gene TRBV11-2 combines with J gene TRBJ2-1; TRBD2 matches 9 bases. Germline loops: CDR1 SGHAT, CDR2 FQNNGV. Trimming at V came to 4 bases and at J to 4 bases, leaving 11 bases not matched to a gene. The CDR3 extends over 17 amino acids. The CDR3 nucleotides are TGTGCCAGCAGCTGGGGACCGGGACTAGCCGCATACAATGAGCAGTTCTTC. This translates into CASSWGPGLAAYNEQFF. Filled out from reference TRBV11-2 and TRBJ2-1, the complete variable domain reads EAGVAQSPRYKIIEKRQSVAFWCNPISGHATLYWYQQILGQGPKLLIQFQNNGVVDDSQLPKDRFSAERLKGVDSTLKIQPAKLEDSAVYLCASSWGPGLAAYNEQFFGPGTRLTVL.

Turning to this clone: In the same sample, other DNA sequences code for this CDR3. This chain joins TRBV27 and TRBJ2-7; D possibly matches TRBD1 or TRBD2 (5 bases each). V was trimmed by 0 bases and J by 2 bases, leaving 14 bases between them. The CDR3 is 16 amino acids. Germline assignment: CDR1 MNHEY and CDR2 SMNVEV (reference sequence). The CDR3 bases are TGTGCCAGCAGTTTATCTCGTGGGACGGTGACCTACGAGCAGTACTTC. It codes for CASSLSRGTVTYEQYF.

This chain connects TRBV27 to TRBJ1-4; D remains unclear. There are 16 residues in the CDR3. V gave up 5 bases and J gave up 8 bases, with 21 bases separating them. The germline gives CDR1 MNHEY, CDR2 SMNVEV (reference sequence). The CDR3: CASSPPRGEREEKLFF. CDR3 bases: TGTGCCAGCAGTCCGCCCCGTGGGGAGAGAGAAGAAAAACTGTTTTTT.

The V call is TRBV7-7, the J call TRBJ2-7, with D possibly being TRBD2 (5 bases). The CDR3 runs 13 residues. From germline, CDR1 is SSHAT and CDR2 FNYEAQ (reference sequence). V was pared by 4 bases and J by 4 bases, with 11 bases between. This chain's CDR3 is CASSSGIGYEQYF. In DNA form, the CDR3 reads TGTGCCAGCAGCTCGGGGATTGGGTACGAGCAGTACTTC.

Comments on this clone: The same CDR3 also results from other DNA sequences found in this sample. CDR3 DNA: TGTGCCAGCAGCTTAGTGTTATTGGGGACTGAAGCTTTCTTT. It encodes CASSLVLLGTEAFF. The chain links TRBV7-9 to TRBJ1-1; D uncertain. Germline-derived CDR1 and CDR2 are SEHNR and FQNEAQ (reference sequence). Deletions cut 1 base from V and 5 bases from J, with 11 bases between. The CDR3 contains 14 residues.

The V gene is TRBV5-1, the J gene TRBJ2-7, with 10 bases aligning to TRBD2. The CDR3 has 15 amino acids. Germline loops: CDR1 SGHRS, CDR2 YFSETQ. V lost 4 bases and J lost 3; bases outside the gene matches: 7. CDR3 coding DNA: TGCGCCAGCAGCAGTGCTAGCGGGAGTCACTACGAGCAGTACTTC. The encoded protein is CASSSASGSHYEQYF.

V and J are TRBV27 and TRBJ2-7; D may correspond to TRBD1 or TRBD2 (5 bases each). V lost 8 bases to trimming and J lost 5 bases, with 19 bases between them. This CDR3 has 14 amino acids. Germline CDR1 is MNHEY and CDR2 is SMNVEV (reference sequence). In DNA form, the CDR3 reads TGTGCCAGCCACGGACTGGGGCTAGAGGACGAGCAGTACTTC. This translates into CASHGLGLEDEQYF.

The chain carries TRBV7-9 and TRBJ2-5; 14 bases line up with TRBD2. Germline V gene data show CDR1 as SEHNR and CDR2 as FQNEAQ (reference sequence). This CDR3 is 16 amino acids long. J was trimmed by 5 bases and V by 1 base; bases with no gene match: 3. In DNA, the CDR3 is TGTGCCAGCAGCTTAGGACTAGCGGGAGGGCGCGAGACCCAGTACTTC. As protein: CASSLGLAGGRETQYF.

This rearrangement joins TRBV9 to TRBJ2-1; 12 positions match TRBD1. Germline trimming cut 0 bases from V and 7 bases from J; bases unmatched to any gene: 5. Germline V gene lookup returns CDR1 SGDLS and CDR2 YYNGEE. The CDR3 is 16 amino acids. Written as DNA, the CDR3 is TGTGCCAGCAGCGTAGCGGGACAGGGGGCGCGGAATGAGCAGTTCTTC. Translated: CASSVAGQGARNEQFF.

This clone showed up just once. The chain recombines TRBV28 with TRBJ2-5; D unresolved. Germline CDR1 is MDHEN and CDR2 is SYDVKM. V lost 4 bases and J 1 base, leaving 16 bases between the germline ends. This CDR3 contains 16 residues. The CDR3 DNA reads TGTGCCAGCAGTTCCTGGTCCGAAGAGATCCAAGAGACCCAGTACTTC. This gives the protein CASSSWSEEIQETQYF.

Concerning this clone itself: This specimen includes other DNA sequences encoding the same CDR3. This rearrangement joins TRBV6-5 to TRBJ2-7; TRBD2 agrees at 8 bases. Looked up from germline, CDR1 is MNHEY and CDR2 is SVGAGI. The CDR3 sequence is 16 residues long. V lost 2 bases and J lost 3; bases outside the gene matches: 9. The CDR3 nucleotides read TGTGCCAGCAGTTACAGTAGCGGGGAAAGGAGCTACGAGCAGTACTTC. Residues: CASSYSSGERSYEQYF.

This chain joins TRBV6-5 and TRBJ2-5; D is unclear. V lost 0 bases, J lost 3 bases, and 14 bases lay in between. From germline, CDR1 is MNHEY and CDR2 SVGAGI. CDR3 length equals 16 residues. The CDR3 DNA reads TGTGCCAGCAGTTACTCGATAGGTTTGCAGGAAGAGACCCAGTACTTC. Its protein is CASSYSIGLQEETQYF.

The chain combines TRBV29-1 with TRBJ2-1; perhaps D is TRBD1 or TRBD2 (5 bases each). Looked up from germline, CDR1 is SQVTM and CDR2 is ANQGSEA. The CDR3 has 16 residues. V gave up 5 bases and J gave up 9 bases, with 26 bases separating them. The CDR3 DNA sequence: TGCAGCGTTTACCCAACGCCGGGACCGGTATATGGTGAGCAGTTCTTC. This gives the protein CSVYPTPGPVYGEQFF.

This sequence joins TRBV7-6 and TRBJ2-7, with 11 bases identical to TRBD2. V shed 5 bases, J shed 3 bases, and the junction held 6 bases outside the gene matches. The CDR3 has 15 residues. CDR1 is SGHVS, CDR2 FNYEAQ, per germline. The DNA of the CDR3 is TGTGCCAGCAGCCCACGACTAGCGGGAATCTACGAGCAGTACTTC. As protein: CASSPRLAGIYEQYF. Drawing the rest from reference TRBV7-6 and TRBJ2-7, the complete variable domain is GAGVSQSPRYKVTKRGQDVALRCDPISGHVSLYWYRQALGQGPEFLTYFNYEAQQDKSGLPNDRFSAERPEGSISTLTIQRTEQRDSAMYRCASSPRLAGIYEQYFGPGTRLTVT.